The T cell receptor beta chain under discussion was sequenced for a study of cytomegalovirus exposure and HLA in healthy donors. This clone has only one observation. The CDR3 loop spans 17 amino acids. V dropped 1 base and J dropped 0; count of bases not matched to a gene: 8. Germline loops: CDR1 SEHNR, CDR2 FQNEAQ (reference sequence). Here immunoSEQ multiplex PCR was the method, and the copy in TCRdb shows in-frame clones only, minus some. The sample lists 190,000 or so clones; 65% to 85% were seen once. The chain joins TRBV7-9 to TRBJ2-5; 7 nucleotides align to TRBD1. The sequence was obtained from a woman aged 18-29 years in good health and CMV-seropositive. The sequencing input was PBMCs. CDR3 residues: CASSLGGWDSDQETQYF. The CDR3 DNA reads as TGTGCCAGCAGCTTAGGGGGATGGGACAGCGACCAAGAGACCCAGTACTTC.